A single sample gave rise to the 19 T cell receptor beta chains below, sequenced in a study of T cell clonality in common variable immunodeficiency. The method was immunoSEQ multiplex PCR; TCRdb's version includes in-frame clones alone and lacks a portion of them. In total the sample includes about 28,000 clones, none of them seen once. Sequenced material: peripheral blood mononuclear cells. The receptors were gathered from a person between 18 and 75 years old in good health.

This clone was counted a few times. The read ends 3 residues before the CDR3 terminus; that terminus is restored from the germline J gene. This chain joins TRBV7-9 and TRBJ1-4; possible D gene TRBD1, 5 bases. The CDR3 extends over 15 amino acids. Germline V gene sequence: CDR1 SEHNR, CDR2 FQNEAQ (reference sequence). V was pared by 5 bases and J by 0 bases, with 10 bases between. The CDR3 sequence: CASSPPTATNEKLFF. The CDR3 DNA, read in part, is TGTGCCAGCAGCCCCCCGACAGCAACTAATGAAAAA.

This clone has ten or more counts. The CDR3 end is not reached by the read, which stops 3 residues before it; the germline J gene fills it in. The chain is built from TRBV18 and TRBJ2-5, with TRBD1 matching 7 bases. The ends lost 3 bases at V and 5 bases at J; junction bases unmatched: 6. The CDR3 consists of 14 residues. Looked up from germline, CDR1 is KGHSH and CDR2 is LQKENI. The CDR3 region is CASSPRGGGETQYF. Partial CDR3 DNA: TGTGCCAGCTCACCTCGAGGGGGCGGGGAGACC.

As for this clone: The sequence runs out 3 residues before the end of the CDR3; the remainder is reconstructed from the germline J gene. The chain is built from TRBV7-3 and TRBJ2-4, with 11 bases matching TRBD2. In germline, CDR1 is SGHTA, CDR2 FQGTGA. The J segment lost 6 bases and the V segment lost 5 bases, leaving 9 bases of the junction unmatched. CDR3 length: 16 residues. The CDR3 region is CASSNSGGAGRNIQYF. CDR3 DNA, as far as it was read: TGTGCCAGCAGCAATAGCGGGGGGGCGGGAAGAAACATT.

At least ten counts were recorded for this clone. The read ends 3 residues shy of where the CDR3 ends; the end is completed using the germline J gene. The rearrangement links TRBV2 to TRBJ2-7, with D tentatively TRBD2 (5 bases). CDR3 length: 14 residues. CDR1 SNHLY and CDR2 FYNNEI come from the germline V gene. V was shortened by 3 bases and J by 6 bases, with 15 bases between the two germline ends. The covered CDR3 bases are TGTGCCAGCAGTGACCGGACTCAGTCGGCCGAG. Protein product: CASSDRTQSAE. The entire CDR3 is CASSDRTQSAEQYF.

This clone has a handful of counts. The read terminates 3 residues ahead of where the CDR3 ends, so the germline J gene completes it. The chain combines TRBV18 with TRBJ1-2; TRBD1 agrees at 9 bases. There are 15 residues in the CDR3. CDR1 is KGHSH and CDR2 is LQKENI in the germline V gene. After removal of 4 bases from V and 6 bases from J, the junction contained 9 bases not matched to a gene. The covered CDR3 bases are TGTGCCAGCTCACAACGGACAGGGGAATCCCATGGC. Translated: CASSQRTGESHG. The complete CDR3 protein is CASSQRTGESHGYTF.

This clone has ten or more counts. The CDR3 is cut off 3 residues early in the read; its end comes from the germline J gene. The chain has TRBV19 and TRBJ2-1; D is uncertain. This CDR3 spans 16 amino acids. The germline V gene has CDR1 LNHDA and CDR2 SQIVND (reference sequence). V was shortened by 5 bases and J by 6 bases, with 20 bases between the two germline ends. The sequenced CDR3 bases are TGTGCCAGTAGTCCTAAATTAAAACGGCCAGGCAATGAG. It specifies CASSPKLKRPGNE. The CDR3 as a whole reads CASSPKLKRPGNEQFF. Complete variable domain (other parts from reference TRBV19 and TRBJ2-1): DGGITQSPKYLFRKEGQNVTLSCEQNLNHDAMYWYRQDPGQGLRLIYYSQIVNDFQKGDIAEGYSVSREKKESFPLTVTSAQKNPTAFYLCASSPKLKRPGNEQFFGPGTRLTVL.

This clone was detected ten times or more. The CDR3 end falls 3 residues outside the read, so it is completed with the germline J gene. The chain is built from TRBV20-1 and TRBJ2-1, with 9 bases lining up with TRBD2. V lost 7 bases and J lost 7; bases outside the gene matches: 11. CDR1 is DFQATT, CDR2 SNEGSKA, per germline (reference sequence). There are 14 residues in the CDR3. The part of the CDR3 DNA that was read is TGCAGTGTCGGCCTAGCGGGGTATAGAAATGAG. It yields the protein CSVGLAGYRNE. The full CDR3 protein is CSVGLAGYRNEQFF.

This clone was counted ten times or more. The junction and the germline gene differ at one end; a read error may be behind it. The CDR3 is cut off 3 residues early in the read; its end comes from the germline J gene. The V call is TRBV4-2, the J call TRBJ1-6; the match to TRBD1 covers 7 bases. Germline loops: CDR1 LGHNA, CDR2 YNFKEQ. The CDR3 covers 15 residues. The CDR3 reads CASSQVLQGDSPLHF. The CDR3 DNA, read in part, is TGCGCCAGCAGCCAAGTCCTCCAGGGGGATTCACCC.

This clone was recorded many times. The read falls 3 residues short of the CDR3 end, and the missing part is taken from the germline J gene. The J gene is TRBJ2-4, the V gene TRBV5-1; a possible D gene is TRBD1 (6 bases). Trimming removed 4 bases at V and 3 bases at J, with 17 bases between. Germline V gene lookup returns CDR1 SGHRS and CDR2 YFSETQ. The CDR3 extends over 16 amino acids. The sequenced part of the CDR3 DNA is TGCGCCAGCAGCATGGACAGTCTAGGGGACAAAAACATT. It specifies CASSMDSLGDKNI. The entire CDR3 protein reads CASSMDSLGDKNIQYF.

Concerning this clone: The read ends 3 residues before the CDR3 terminus; that terminus is restored from the germline J gene. This chain connects TRBV20-1 to TRBJ1-2; 7 bases map to TRBD1. Germline V lookup: CDR1 DFQATT, CDR2 SNEGSKA (reference sequence). Germline trimming cut 5 bases from V and 7 bases from J; bases unmatched to any gene: 19. The CDR3 length is 16 residues. The CDR3 sequence: CSAVPGTDRTAGGYTF. The covered CDR3 bases are TGCAGTGCTGTCCCCGGGACAGACCGGACGGCGGGTGGC.

This clone showed up many times. Sequencing ends 3 residues short of the CDR3 end; the germline J gene provides the rest. This chain links TRBV6-2 or TRBV6-3 with TRBJ1-2, with D unresolved. The length of the CDR3 is 12 residues. Germline values: CDR1 MNHEY, CDR2 SVGEGT. V was trimmed by 5 bases and J by 4 bases, leaving 8 bases between them. This chain's CDR3 is CASSRISYGYTF. The sequenced CDR3 bases are TGTGCCAGCAGTAGAATCAGCTATGGC.

This clone was seen repeatedly, ten times or more. The read ends 3 residues shy of where the CDR3 ends; the end is completed using the germline J gene. The chain has TRBV7-8 and TRBJ1-2, with D perhaps TRBD1 (5 bases). CDR1 and CDR2 (germline): SGHVS, FQNEAQ. The V end lost 5 bases, the J end lost 4 bases, and 17 bases lay between the germline ends. The CDR3 totals 15 residues. The CDR3 region is CASSPLAGSAYGYTF. Partial CDR3 DNA: TGTGCCAGCAGCCCCTTGGCAGGGAGTGCCTATGGC.

This clone showed up many times. Incomplete CDR3 DNA: TGCGCCAGCAGCGACTACCAAGAGACC. It specifies CASSDYQET. The CDR3 reads in full as CASSDYQETQYF. The chain is built from TRBV5-1 and TRBJ2-5; D is unclear. The CDR3 end lies 3 residues beyond the end of the read and is filled in from the germline J gene. Germline V gene data show CDR1 as SGHRS and CDR2 as YFSETQ. The CDR3 runs 12 residues. V lost 4 bases to trimming and J lost 0 bases, with 4 bases between them. Looking up the rest from reference TRBV5-1 and TRBJ2-5 gives the full variable domain: KAGVTQTPRYLIKTRGQQVTLSCSPISGHRSVSWYQQTPGQGLQFLFEYFSETQRNKGNFPGRFSGRQFSNSRSEMNVSTLELGDSALYLCASSDYQETQYFGPGTRLLVL.

A note on this clone: The read comes to an end 3 residues before the CDR3 does, leaving the germline J gene to fill in the end. The chain links TRBV11-2 to TRBJ2-3; D gene uncertain. This CDR3 is built from 15 residues. The germline gives CDR1 SGHAT, CDR2 FQNNGV. CDR3 bases read: TGTGCCAGCAGCTCGACCGGCCGCAGCGATCGGCCG. Encoded protein: CASSSTGRSDRP. The whole CDR3 is CASSSTGRSDRPQYF.

This clone was observed at least ten times. The read ends 3 residues shy of where the CDR3 ends; the end is completed using the germline J gene. The rearrangement joins TRBV30 to TRBJ2-2; D not certain. The CDR3 is 10 amino acids. Looked up from germline, CDR1 is GTSNPN and CDR2 is SVGIG (reference sequence). Trimming shortened V by 7 bases and J by 7 bases, and 7 bases separated the two germline ends. CDR3 in amino acids: CASRGGELFF. The part of the CDR3 DNA that was read is TGTGCCTCCCGCGGCGGGGAG.

This clone was seen ten or more times. The read ends 3 residues before the CDR3 terminus; that terminus is restored from the germline J gene. The J gene is TRBJ2-2, the V gene TRBV19, with 10 nucleotides matching TRBD2. CDR1 LNHDA and CDR2 SQIVND come from the germline V gene (reference sequence). The junction had 5 bases not matched to a gene; V was cut back by 7 bases and J by 6 bases. The CDR3 loop spans 14 amino acids. CDR3 protein: CASKERGGPGELFF. The sequenced part of the CDR3 DNA is TGTGCCAGTAAGGAGCGGGGGGGCCCCGGGGAG.

Concerning this clone: Read data end 3 residues before the CDR3 end; the end is taken from the germline J gene. The rearrangement links TRBV30 to TRBJ2-5; 11 nucleotides match TRBD2. Germline CDR1 reads GTSNPN; CDR2 reads SVGIG (reference sequence). The CDR3 runs 13 residues. The sequenced CDR3 bases are TGTGCCTGGACTAGCGGGGGGTTTGTTACC. Translation gives CAWTSGGFVT. In full, the CDR3 is CAWTSGGFVTQYF.

This clone has a count of ten or more. The read ends 3 residues shy of where the CDR3 ends; the end is completed using the germline J gene. This chain joins TRBV7-2 and TRBJ2-1, with D maybe TRBD1 (5 bases). The length of the CDR3 is 13 residues. CDR1 is SGHTA and CDR2 is FQGNSA in the germline V gene. V lost 5 bases and J 3 bases, leaving 8 bases between the germline ends. CDR3 DNA (partial): TGTGCCAGCAGCCAGACAGTCTACAATGAG. Protein sequence: CASSQTVYNE. The whole CDR3 protein is CASSQTVYNEQFF. Variable domain in full (rest from reference TRBV7-2 and TRBJ2-1): GAGVSQSPSNKVTEKGKDVELRCDPISGHTALYWYRQSLGQGLEFLIYFQGNSAPDKSGLPSDRFSAERTGGSVSTLTIQRTQQEDSAVYLCASSQTVYNEQFFGPGTRLTVL.

Many counts were recorded for this clone. The read finishes 3 residues shy of the CDR3 end, and the germline J gene is used to complete it. The chain joins TRBV10-3 to TRBJ1-1; no clear D. The CDR3 runs 14 residues. Germline V gene lookup returns CDR1 ENHRY and CDR2 SYGVKD. Deletions cut 6 bases from V and 3 bases from J, with 14 bases between. The DNA read from the CDR3 is TGTGCCATCAGCCCCCCCCTCGGGGACACTGAA. This sequence encodes CAISPPLGDTE. In full, the CDR3 reads CAISPPLGDTEAFF.